This T cell receptor (beta chain) stems from a study of blood T cell repertoires in COVID-19. Participant ages covered roughly 18 to 89 years across about two dozen US areas. Trimming shortened V by 3 bases and J by 1 base, and 12 bases separated the two germline ends. Germline assignment: CDR1 MDHEN and CDR2 SYDVKM. This CDR3 region has 15 residues. Method: immunoSEQ multiplex PCR; TCRdb's copy keeps in-frame clones and lacks some. The repertoire has about 160,000 clones, around four fifths of them found once; the top ten carry nearly 8%. The clonotype was recovered from a woman aged 45-59 years who had recovered from COVID-19. Sequencing was performed on PBMCs or T cells enriched from blood (not recorded which). The chain couples TRBV28 to TRBJ1-1; D unclear. CDR3 amino acids: CASSLPGTGNTEAFF. The CDR3 nucleotides read TGTGCCAGCAGTTTGCCCGGTACCGGGAACACTGAAGCTTTCTTT.